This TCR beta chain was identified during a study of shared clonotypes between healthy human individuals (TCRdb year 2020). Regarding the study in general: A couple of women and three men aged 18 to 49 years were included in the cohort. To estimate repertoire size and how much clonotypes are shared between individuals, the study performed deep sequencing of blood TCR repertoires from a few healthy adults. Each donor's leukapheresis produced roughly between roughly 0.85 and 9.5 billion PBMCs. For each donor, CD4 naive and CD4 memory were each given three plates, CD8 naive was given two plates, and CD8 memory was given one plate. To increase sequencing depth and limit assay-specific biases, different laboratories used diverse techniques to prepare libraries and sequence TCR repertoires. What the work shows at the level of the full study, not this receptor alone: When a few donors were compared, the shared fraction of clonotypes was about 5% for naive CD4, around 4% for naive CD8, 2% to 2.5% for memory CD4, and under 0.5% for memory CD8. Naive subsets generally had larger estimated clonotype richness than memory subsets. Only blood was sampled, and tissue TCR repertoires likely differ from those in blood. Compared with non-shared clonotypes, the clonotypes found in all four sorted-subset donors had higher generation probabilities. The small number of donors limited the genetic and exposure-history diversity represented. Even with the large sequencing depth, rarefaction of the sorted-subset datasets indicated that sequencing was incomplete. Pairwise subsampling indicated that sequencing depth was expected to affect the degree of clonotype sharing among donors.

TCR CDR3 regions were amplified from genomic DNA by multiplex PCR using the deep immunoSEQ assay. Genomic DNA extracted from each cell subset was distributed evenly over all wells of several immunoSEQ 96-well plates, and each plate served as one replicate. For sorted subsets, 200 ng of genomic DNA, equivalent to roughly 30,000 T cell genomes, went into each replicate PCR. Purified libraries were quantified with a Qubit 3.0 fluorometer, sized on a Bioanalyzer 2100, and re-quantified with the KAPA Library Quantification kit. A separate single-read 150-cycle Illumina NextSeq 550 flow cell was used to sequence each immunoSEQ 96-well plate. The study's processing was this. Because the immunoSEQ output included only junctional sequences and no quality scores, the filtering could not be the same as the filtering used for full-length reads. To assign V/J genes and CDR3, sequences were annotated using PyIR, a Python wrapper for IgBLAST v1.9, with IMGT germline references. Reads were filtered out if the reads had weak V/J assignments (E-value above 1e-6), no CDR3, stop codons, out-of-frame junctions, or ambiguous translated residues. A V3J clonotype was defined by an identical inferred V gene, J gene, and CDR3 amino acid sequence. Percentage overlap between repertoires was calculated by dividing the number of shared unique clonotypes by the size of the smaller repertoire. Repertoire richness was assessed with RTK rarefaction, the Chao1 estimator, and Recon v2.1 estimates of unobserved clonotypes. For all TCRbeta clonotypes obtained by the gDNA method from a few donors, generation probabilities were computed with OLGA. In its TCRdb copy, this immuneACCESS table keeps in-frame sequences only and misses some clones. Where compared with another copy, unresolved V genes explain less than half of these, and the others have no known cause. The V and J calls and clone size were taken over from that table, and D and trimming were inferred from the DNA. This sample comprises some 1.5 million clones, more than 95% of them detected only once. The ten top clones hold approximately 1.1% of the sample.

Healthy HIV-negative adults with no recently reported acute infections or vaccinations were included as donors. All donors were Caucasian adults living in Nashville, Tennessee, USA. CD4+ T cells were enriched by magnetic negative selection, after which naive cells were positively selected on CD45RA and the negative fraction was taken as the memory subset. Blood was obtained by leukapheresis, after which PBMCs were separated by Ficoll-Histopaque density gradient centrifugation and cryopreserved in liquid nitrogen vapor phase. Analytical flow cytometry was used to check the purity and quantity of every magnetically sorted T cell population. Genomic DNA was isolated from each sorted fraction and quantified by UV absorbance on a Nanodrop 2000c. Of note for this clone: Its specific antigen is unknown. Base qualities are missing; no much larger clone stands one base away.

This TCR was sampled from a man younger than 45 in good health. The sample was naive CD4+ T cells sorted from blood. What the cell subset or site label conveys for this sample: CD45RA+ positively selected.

The sequence in DNA is TGTGCCAGCAGCTTAGAATCCCCGGGGACTTATAGCAATCAGCCCCAGCATTTT. It is translated as CASSLESPGTYSNQPQHF. The chain is encoded by TRBV11-2 joined to TRBJ1-5; possibly the D gene is TRBD1, per 5 matching bases. Reading the germline V gene gives CDR1 SGHAT and CDR2 FQNNGV. There are 18 amino acids in the CDR3, from cysteine to phenylalanine inclusive. The DNA shown is the 54-base CDR3, in frame from base 1. A distance of 15 bases separates the germline ends of V and J, which lose 0 bases and 0 bases respectively.